The entry that follows covers one TCR beta chain sequence. The antigen this receptor binds is unknown. Base-call qualities are not available, and no considerably larger clone is one nucleotide away. These data belong to a study of cytotoxic CD8 clonotypes in ibrutinib-treated CLL (dated by TCRdb to about 2021). With respect to the entire study: The cohort had about a dozen relapsed/refractory and roughly 15 treatment-naive patients; some 17 were IGHV unmutated. Longitudinal samples were available for 26 of the 86 trial participants. Response samples were taken after a median of around 13 months on treatment, ranging from about 6 to 40 months. Every sample from remission and from progressive disease was obtained while the patients were still on ibrutinib. Responses were partial in 24 patients and complete in 2; after median around 68 months follow-up, about 14 stayed in remission and roughly twelve progressed. On average, each sample yielded 255,043 productive templates and about 95,000 productive rearrangements. Cryopreserved peripheral blood mononuclear cells were collected at three points: before therapy, at response, and at either sustained remission or disease progression. Overall study outcomes, separate from this receptor: At ibrutinib response clonality went up, during sustained remission it held steady, and at progression it dropped back toward baseline. Baseline clonality exceeded that of age-matched healthy donors and correlated strongly with circulating CD8+ T-cell counts. Public clonotypes were rare and either contracted or stayed stable during treatment, and the rise in clonality at ibrutinib response reflected the expansion of private clonotypes. Lymph node repertoires were not examined, and the timing of sampling was not matched between patients in sustained remission and those whose disease progressed.

What the time point label conveys for this sample: 20 to 30 months on ibrutinib. For TCR beta library preparation, 2 to 2.5 micrograms of genomic DNA were isolated from cryopreserved PBMCs. Longitudinal blood samples from CLL patients on ibrutinib monotherapy underwent high-throughput TCR beta sequencing. The patients took part in an open-label, single-center phase 2 trial of ibrutinib monotherapy. On a MiSeq, deep resolution sequencing aimed for a depth between 1 in 1 million and 1 in 200,000 T cells, with each clonotype covered about 9.9x on average. The immunoSEQ hsTCRB Kit was used to generate the TCR beta libraries. For the original study's pipeline: Data were analyzed with ImmunoSEQ Data Assistant and ImmunoSEQ Analyzer, with V, D and J genes assigned per IMGT definitions. Clonality, which ranges from 0 to 1, was calculated by subtracting the normalized Shannon entropy of productive rearrangement frequencies from one. Public clonotype analysis was restricted to overrepresented clonotypes comprising at least 0.05% of each patient's repertoire. Approximately 12 age-matched healthy donor repertoires from immuneACCESS were used as controls for clonality. The clones in this table, taken by TCRdb from immuneACCESS, are in-frame only. Not every clone is retained; where verified, under half of the shortfall comes from an unresolved V gene, and the cause of the rest is unknown. V, J and clone size reflect that table, while D and trimming were determined from the DNA. In this sample the table shows roughly 250,000 clones, 60% to 75% of which occur a single time. The leading ten clones occupy 15% to 19% of the sample.

This receptor was obtained from a human donor with chronic lymphocytic leukemia. Sequenced material: PBMCs, taken after 24 months of ibrutinib treatment.

The CDR3: CATKSKLYGYTF. In nucleotides, the sequence is TGTGCCACCAAGAGTAAGCTCTATGGCTACACCTTC. This sequence uses TRBV28 and TRBJ1-2; the D gene cannot be named for sure. The V and J ends are trimmed by 10 bases and 4 bases, leaving 13 bases between them. The germline V gene encodes CDR1 MDHEN and CDR2 SYDVKM. The CDR3 runs 12 residues from the cysteine to the phenylalanine. The only DNA kept is the CDR3, 36 bases in frame from the first base.